These T cell receptor beta chains were read from a single sample in a study of monozygotic twins with inflammatory bowel disease. TCRdb derives one entry per CDR3 protein from the 5' RACE reads, leaving out DNA. This sample's clone table lists more than 120,000 distinct CDR3 sequences. Input material: blood. These receptors came from a human donor with ulcerative colitis or Crohn's disease, or a healthy co-twin of an affected twin (not recorded which). Both conserved end residues are part of each CDR3. Fields, in order: V gene, J gene, CDR3 protein.

TRBV4-1	TRBJ2-1	CASSQLTGEYNEQFF
TRBV6-5	TRBJ2-7	CASSYPYGGTAYEQYF
TRBV6-2/TRBV6-3	TRBJ2-3	CASSYRGALGTDTQYF
TRBV12-3/TRBV12-4	TRBJ2-4	CASSSDSLKDNIQYF
TRBV15	TRBJ2-3	CATSRDPTPSSTDTQYF
TRBV6-5	TRBJ2-6	CASSFVSSGANVLTF
TRBV13	TRBJ1-4	CASSSTDRREKLFF
TRBV6-5	TRBJ2-7	CASSYSGGAGYEQYF
TRBV6-2/TRBV6-3	TRBJ2-2	CASSYRDHIYGELFF
TRBV5-1	TRBJ2-7	CASSRQPYEQYF
TRBV18	TRBJ1-4	CASSHGRTATNEKLFF
TRBV7-3	TRBJ2-1	CASSFKVDEQFF
TRBV5-1	TRBJ2-1	CASSFVTSGGNEQFF
TRBV6-2/TRBV6-3	TRBJ1-5	CASSYWLVQPQHF
TRBV27	TRBJ2-2	CASSLSLWGDYTGELFF
TRBV6-2/TRBV6-3	TRBJ2-1	CASSYLGLSSYNEQFF
TRBV5-5	TRBJ2-5	CASSSTGLAGETQYF
TRBV12-3/TRBV12-4	TRBJ1-2	CASSSGVGYGYTF
TRBV6-2/TRBV6-3	TRBJ2-5	CASSYHSGLAGFNFETQYF
TRBV7-2	TRBJ1-1	CASRDQIGWSGTEAFF
TRBV2	TRBJ2-3	CASSPQIMTPSSTDTQYF
TRBV5-1	TRBJ2-3	CASSLGPGGADTQYF
TRBV18	TRBJ2-3	CASSPQRGGGDTQYF
TRBV20-1	TRBJ1-2	CSAGAGTGLGYTF
TRBV6-2/TRBV6-3	TRBJ2-1	CASSYTFGGGSNEQFF
TRBV5-1	TRBJ1-2	CASSGQGGDYGYTF
TRBV9	TRBJ2-5	CASSDAFSAKNQETQYF
TRBV2	TRBJ1-5	CASSDWEVQPQHF
TRBV7-2	TRBJ1-5	CASSLGAADQPQHF
TRBV29-1	TRBJ2-1	CSAVRGGPYNEQFF
TRBV7-3	TRBJ2-7	CASSSLGGSYEQYF
TRBV12-3/TRBV12-4	TRBJ1-4	CASSFSRVQEKLFF
TRBV9	TRBJ1-2	CASTRFTGQGIYGYTF
TRBV20-1	TRBJ2-7	CSARDRTVATYEQYF
TRBV28	TRBJ2-5	CASSQHRGREETQYF
TRBV6-5	TRBJ2-5	CASSYYTRDRATQYF
TRBV5-6	TRBJ2-1	CASSLIGGTYEQFF
TRBV20-1	TRBJ2-2	CSADDTANTGELFF
TRBV6-1	TRBJ2-6	CASSDDRVTGANVLTF
TRBV29-1	TRBJ2-7	CSGLAAPYEQYF